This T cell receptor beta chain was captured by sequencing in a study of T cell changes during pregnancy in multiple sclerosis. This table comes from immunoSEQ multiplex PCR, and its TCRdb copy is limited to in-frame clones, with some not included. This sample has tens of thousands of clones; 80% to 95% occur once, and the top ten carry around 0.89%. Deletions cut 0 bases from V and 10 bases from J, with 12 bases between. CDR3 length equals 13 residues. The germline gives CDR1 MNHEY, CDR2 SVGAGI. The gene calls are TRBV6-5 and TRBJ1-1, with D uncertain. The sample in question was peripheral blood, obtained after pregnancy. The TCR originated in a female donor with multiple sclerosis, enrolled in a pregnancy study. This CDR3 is CASSYSILSTAFF. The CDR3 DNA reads TGTGCCAGCAGTTACTCGATTTTGAGTACAGCTTTCTTT.